This T cell receptor beta chain was identified in a study of persistence of HIV-infected CD4 T cells. Sequencing used immunoSEQ version 4 in survey mode. Measured with immunoSEQ multiplex PCR; TCRdb has only the in-frame clones, and not every one. The table records under 35,000 clones, 70% of them present only once. Germline loops: CDR1 SGDLS, CDR2 YYNGEE. There are 15 residues in the CDR3. Losses at the gene ends were 0 bases for V and 8 bases for J; bases not matched to a gene: 4. A word on this clone: Antigen unknown.

An overlapping HIV-1 Gag peptide pool stimulated these cells at about 0.9 ug/peptide/mL. Sorting selected CD4+ T cells upregulating both CD40 ligand and CD69. Suppressive ART was started during chronic HIV-1 infection in these adults. Donors had undetectable plasma HIV-1 RNA, under 50 copies/mL, for 4+ years. The chain combines TRBV9 with TRBJ2-2; TRBD1 matches 10 bases. The starting material was CD4+ T cells sorted from PBMCs after roughly 20-hour stimulation, obtained from a patient who received antiretroviral therapy. This clonotype was obtained from an adult man with HIV who was CMV-seropositive. The DNA of the CDR3 is TGTGCCAGCAGCGTAGCGGGGGACAGGGGAGGGGAGCTGTTTTTT. This codes for CASSVAGDRGGELFF.